What follows are 25 T cell receptor beta chains derived from one specimen sequenced in a study of blood T cell repertoires in COVID-19. Data came from immunoSEQ multiplex PCR; TCRdb stores just in-frame clones and leaves some out. The sample contains roughly 150,000 clones, approximately 82% of which appear only once. What was sequenced was peripheral blood. These receptors all come from a woman between 45 and 60 years old in a cohort sampled during active or convalescent COVID-19.

The chain carries TRBV27 and TRBJ2-5, with 7 positions matching TRBD2. Germline CDR1 MNHEY, CDR2 SMNVEV (reference sequence). The CDR3 sequence is 18 residues long. The junction had 15 bases not matched to a gene; V was cut back by 2 bases and J by 3 bases. The CDR3 is CASSLTPSRGVRKETQYF. CDR3 bases: TGTGCCAGCAGTTTAACCCCCTCACGGGGGGTTCGAAAAGAGACCCAGTACTTC.

This chain links TRBV13 with TRBJ2-7, with 9 bases matching TRBD1. This CDR3 is built from 14 residues. The germline V gene encodes CDR1 PRHDT and CDR2 FYEKMQ (reference sequence). V shed 2 bases, J shed 3 bases, and the junction held 2 bases outside the gene matches. The CDR3 protein is CASSLRDRVYEQYF. The CDR3 coding sequence is TGTGCCAGCAGCTTACGGGACAGGGTCTACGAGCAGTACTTC.

The table lists this clone with a few counts. The chain joins TRBV19 to TRBJ1-3; D not resolved. Per the germline V gene, CDR1 is LNHDA and CDR2 is SQIVND (reference sequence). Trimming took off 9 bases at V and 11 bases at J, with 14 bases between the two ends. The CDR3 totals 11 residues. CDR3 DNA: TGTGCCAGCTCGGGGTCCAACGCCATATATTTT. Its translation: CASSGSNAIYF.

The V and J genes are TRBV6-6 and TRBJ2-3, with 10 bases aligning to TRBD2. This CDR3 has 15 amino acids. Germline trimming cut 6 bases from V and 2 bases from J; bases unmatched to any gene: 5. In germline, CDR1 is MNHNY, CDR2 SVGAGI (reference sequence). The CDR3 nucleotides are TGTGCCAGCAGCGTAGCGGGGGGCCACACAGATACGCAGTATTTT. It translates to CASSVAGGHTDTQYF.

J is TRBJ1-2 and V is TRBV2; D is unresolved. The germline V and J ends were trimmed by 3 bases and 8 bases, with 10 bases remaining between them. The CDR3 contains 12 residues. CDR1 and CDR2 (germline): SNHLY, FYNNEI. CDR3: CASSEAGLGYTF. In DNA form, the CDR3 reads TGTGCCAGCAGTGAGGCGGGGTTAGGCTACACCTTC.

The chain joins TRBV6-5 to TRBJ1-5, with D hard to call. This CDR3 has 15 amino acids. The germline V gene has CDR1 MNHEY and CDR2 SVGAGI. Trimming removed 3 bases from V and 0 bases from J, with 9 bases in between. The CDR3 nucleotides are TGTGCCAGCAGTTATCAATCAAATAGCAATCAGCCCCAGCATTTT. Encoded protein: CASSYQSNSNQPQHF.

This clone was counted a single time. The J gene is TRBJ2-5, the V gene TRBV7-2, with TRBD1 matching over 7 bases. J gave up 4 bases and V 5 bases, and 7 bases lay outside the gene matches. CDR1 is SGHTA, CDR2 FQGNSA, per germline. The CDR3 loop spans 14 amino acids. The CDR3 spells CASSKLQGIETQYF. The DNA for the CDR3 is TGTGCCAGCAGCAAACTACAGGGGATAGAGACCCAGTACTTC.

This rearrangement joins TRBV20-1 to TRBJ2-7; D uncertain. The CDR3 totals 13 residues. Trimming removed 3 bases from V and 2 bases from J, with 11 bases in between. Germline loops: CDR1 DFQATT, CDR2 SNEGSKA (reference sequence). In DNA form, the CDR3 reads TGCAGTGCTAGTCGGGTAGAGACCTACGAGCAGTACTTC. Its protein is CSASRVETYEQYF.

This chain links TRBV2 with TRBJ1-1; TRBD1 aligns across 8 bases. Germline CDR1 is SNHLY and CDR2 is FYNNEI. This CDR3 is built from 13 residues. V lost 5 bases and J lost 9; bases outside the gene matches: 8. CDR3 in DNA: TGTGCCAGCAGTCCGAGGGACAGGTCACAAGCTTTCTTT. Protein sequence: CASSPRDRSQAFF.

V and J are TRBV9 and TRBJ2-3; D perhaps matches TRBD2 (7 bases). The CDR3 contains 15 residues. V was shortened by 1 base and J by 6 bases, with 15 bases between the two germline ends. Looked up from germline, CDR1 is SGDLS and CDR2 is YYNGEE. This CDR3 is CASSVYVGGPDTQYF. The CDR3 bases are TGTGCCAGCAGCGTATATGTGGGGGGGCCCGATACGCAGTATTTT.

Here the CDR3 DNA reads TGTGCCAGCAGTTTACTCGCAGATCAGCCCCAGCATTTT. Translation: CASSLLADQPQHF. The genes are TRBV27 and TRBJ1-5; unclear D gene. Trimming shortened V by 2 bases and J by 5 bases, and 7 bases separated the two germline ends. This CDR3 has 13 residues. Per germline, CDR1 MNHEY and CDR2 SMNVEV (reference sequence).

The chain has TRBV27 and TRBJ1-5; 8 bases align to TRBD1. In germline, CDR1 is MNHEY, CDR2 SMNVEV (reference sequence). V dropped 2 bases and J dropped 6; count of bases not matched to a gene: 6. The CDR3 spans 15 residues. DNA of the CDR3: TGTGCCAGCAGTTTACAGGGGGCGCGAGGTCAGCCCCAGCATTTT. Translation gives CASSLQGARGQPQHF.

This chain uses TRBV2 with TRBJ1-1; possibly TRBD1 for D (5 bases). Trimming took off 7 bases at V and 6 bases at J, with 15 bases between the two ends. Germline assignment: CDR1 SNHLY and CDR2 FYNNEI. There are 13 residues in the CDR3. The CDR3 DNA reads as TGTGCCAGCATCAGGGTGAGTGGCGCTGAAGCTTTCTTT. This codes for CASIRVSGAEAFF.

This chain links TRBV29-1 with TRBJ2-5; 8 bases line up with TRBD1. The CDR3 has 12 residues. Unmatched junction bases numbered 2, after V lost 7 bases and J lost 1 base. CDR1 and CDR2 from the germline V gene are SQVTM and ANQGSEA. The CDR3 loop reads CSADRAQETQYF. CDR3 DNA: TGCAGCGCGGACAGGGCCCAAGAGACCCAGTACTTC. Full variable domain (rest looked up from reference TRBV29-1 and TRBJ2-5): SAVISQKPSRDICQRGTSLTIQCQVDSQVTMMFWYRQQPGQSLTLIATANQGSEATYESGFVIDKFPISRPNLTFSTLTVSNMSPEDSSIYLCSADRAQETQYFGPGTRLLVL.

Turning to this clone: Germline is not matched at one junction end, which may reflect a read error. The chain links TRBV5-1 to TRBJ2-5; tentative D call: TRBD1 (6 bases). Germline V gives CDR1 SGHRS, CDR2 YFSETQ. The CDR3 extends over 13 amino acids. This chain's CDR3 is CASSLDRPETQYF. CDR3 in DNA: TGCGCCAGCAGTTTGGACAGACCCGAGACCCAGTACTTC.

This clone was observed once. This sequence joins TRBV19 and TRBJ2-1; 8 nucleotides agree with TRBD2. V lost 2 bases to trimming and J lost 7 bases; unmatched junction nucleotides: 4. This CDR3 comprises 14 residues. The germline gives CDR1 LNHDA, CDR2 SQIVND (reference sequence). CDR3 loop: CASSISGGPNEQFF. CDR3 sequence (DNA): TGTGCCAGTAGTATAAGCGGGGGCCCAAATGAGCAGTTCTTC.

This chain joins TRBV5-6 and TRBJ2-7, with 14 bases matching TRBD2. Germline lookup yields CDR1 SGHDT and CDR2 YYEEEE. V was pared by 4 bases and J by 6 bases, with 9 bases of the junction left unmatched. The CDR3 runs to 16 residues. The CDR3 bases are TGTGCCAGCAGCAGGACTAGCGGGGGGCCGGGGCTCGAGCAGTACTTC. Translated, it gives CASSRTSGGPGLEQYF.

The chain has TRBV13 and TRBJ1-3, with D possibly matching TRBD1 (5 bases). Trimming removed 0 bases from V and 3 bases from J, with 6 bases in between. The CDR3 runs to 14 residues. The germline gives CDR1 PRHDT, CDR2 FYEKMQ (reference sequence). The CDR3 DNA follows: TGTGCCAGCAGCTTAGGACAGGTTGGAAACACCATATATTTT. Protein sequence: CASSLGQVGNTIYF.

The chain links TRBV7-8 to TRBJ1-3; D is undetermined. This CDR3 comprises 15 residues. Germline V gives CDR1 SGHVS, CDR2 FQNEAQ. V was shortened by 8 bases and J by 0 bases, with 14 bases between the two germline ends. The CDR3 region is CASAPMGSSGNTIYF. The CDR3 nucleotides read TGTGCCAGCGCCCCAATGGGGAGCTCTGGAAACACCATATATTTT.

This chain uses TRBV30 with TRBJ2-1, with 9 bases matching TRBD2. The CDR3 consists of 14 residues. From germline, CDR1 is GTSNPN and CDR2 SVGIG (reference sequence). J gave up 3 bases and V 4 bases, and 4 bases lay outside the gene matches. CDR3 sequence (DNA): TGTGCCTGGACCGGGACTAGCCTCTACAATGAGCAGTTCTTC. Amino acid sequence: CAWTGTSLYNEQFF.

The CDR3 bases are TGTGCCAGCAGCTTAGTGCACAGTTTGGGCAGCACCATATATTTT. Translating gives CASSLVHSLGSTIYF. This rearrangement joins TRBV11-2 to TRBJ1-3, with no clear D. The V end was cut by 1 base, the J end by 9 bases, with 16 bases between. Germline values: CDR1 SGHAT, CDR2 FQNNGV. This CDR3 is built from 15 residues.

With regard to this clone: Other DNA sequences in the sample encode the same CDR3. The rearrangement links TRBV5-6 to TRBJ1-2; possibly TRBD1 for D (6 bases). Trimming took off 0 bases at V and 10 bases at J, with 7 bases between the two ends. Germline V lookup: CDR1 SGHDT, CDR2 YYEEEE. CDR3 length equals 11 residues. This CDR3 is CASSLDRAYTF. The CDR3 region has the DNA TGTGCCAGCAGCTTGGACAGGGCCTACACCTTC.

The rearrangement uses TRBV9 and TRBJ1-1; maybe TRBD1 (5 bases). Germline V gene lookup returns CDR1 SGDLS and CDR2 YYNGEE. This CDR3 region has 14 residues. V was trimmed by 5 bases and J by 1 base, leaving 12 bases between them. The CDR3 DNA reads as TGTGCCAGCAGAAGATCAGGGCAGAACACTGAAGCTTTCTTT. This codes for CASRRSGQNTEAFF.

The gene calls are TRBV6-2 or TRBV6-3 and TRBJ2-1, with 7 nucleotides matching TRBD2. Germline loops: CDR1 MNHEY, CDR2 SVGEGT. V lost 6 bases and J lost 6; bases outside the gene matches: 14. CDR3 length: 16 residues. CDR3 loop: CASSHKLAGPPNEQFF. As DNA, the CDR3 is TGTGCCAGCAGCCATAAATTAGCGGGCCCGCCCAATGAGCAGTTCTTC.

The chain combines TRBV9 with TRBJ1-4, with 9 positions matching TRBD1. CDR1 SGDLS and CDR2 YYNGEE come from the germline V gene. The CDR3 is 15 residues long. Unmatched junction bases numbered 7, after V lost 4 bases and J lost 6 bases. CDR3 residues: CASSKRGQGDEKLFF. The CDR3 DNA is TGTGCCAGCAGCAAGAGGGGACAGGGCGATGAAAAACTGTTTTTT.